This T cell receptor beta chain was captured by sequencing in a study of T cells after yellow fever vaccination. This CDR3 is 16 amino acids long. Germline CDR1 SNHLY, CDR2 FYNNEI. There are many counts of this clonotype. The junction departs from germline at one end; a sequencing error may be responsible. MiXCR was run by TCRdb on the 5' RACE reads, yielding one entry per CDR3 protein. Altogether 15,000 or so distinct CDR3 sequences are present, about 4.1% being singletons, with the ten largest covering roughly 0.4%. General study findings and limits: Post-booster reappearance was seen for most primary-vaccination clones (96% CD4, roughly 86% CD8). When the response was secondary, it was weaker but reached its peak faster, day 5 versus 15. Almost all vaccine-responding clonotypes escaped detection in sorted memory subsets on day 0.

Here the sequenced sample was PBMCs, either bulk or a sorted T-cell subset (CD4+, CD8+, memory, or dextramer-sorted; not recorded which), taken 15 days after the yellow fever booster vaccination. V and J are TRBV2 and TRBJ2-3; D not certain. The source of this sequence is a young man who received the YFV17D yellow fever vaccine. The CDR3 loop reads CASIEGGFTASDTQYF. For the CDR3, the DNA is TGTGCCAGCATTGAAGGTGGATTTACGGCTTCTGATACGCAGTATTTT.